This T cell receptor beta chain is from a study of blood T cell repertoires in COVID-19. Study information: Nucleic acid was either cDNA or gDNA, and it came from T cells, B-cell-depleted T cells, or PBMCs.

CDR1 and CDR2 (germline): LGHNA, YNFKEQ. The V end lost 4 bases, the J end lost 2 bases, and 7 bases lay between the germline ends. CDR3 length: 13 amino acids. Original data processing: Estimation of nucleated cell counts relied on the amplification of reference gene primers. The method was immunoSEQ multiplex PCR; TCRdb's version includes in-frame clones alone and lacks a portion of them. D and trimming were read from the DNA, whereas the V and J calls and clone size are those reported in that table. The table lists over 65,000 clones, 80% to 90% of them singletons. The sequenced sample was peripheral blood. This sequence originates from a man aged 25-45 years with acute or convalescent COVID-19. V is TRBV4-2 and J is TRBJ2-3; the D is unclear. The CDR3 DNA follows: TGTGCCAGCAGCCGAGGATCCACAGATACGCAGTATTTT. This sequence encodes CASSRGSTDTQYF.